This TCR beta chain was obtained from a study of T cell repertoires in cytomegalovirus infection. Study context: CMV infection plus the matching HLA type was flagged by public TCR beta signatures.

There are a few counts of this clonotype. TCRdb re-called the reads through MiXCR, storing one row per CDR3 protein. Counted here are some 700,000 distinct CDR3 sequences, approximately 34% occurring once; the ten biggest clones make up under 3%. The sequencing input was PBMCs. The sequence came from a human donor in good health (CMV status not recorded). Some clones in this sample may be carry-over from other donors' samples.

The CDR3 nucleotides are TGTGCCAGCAGTTTTCAACAGATAAATCAGCCCCAGCATTTT. Its translation: CASSFQQINQPQHF. The V call is TRBV28, the J call TRBJ1-5; D uncertain. Trimming shortened V by 3 bases and J by 4 bases, and 10 bases separated the two germline ends. Germline V lookup: CDR1 MDHEN, CDR2 SYDVKM. This CDR3 contains 14 residues.